This T cell receptor (beta chain) appears in the sequencing data of a study of blood T cells in healthy people across ages. Primed by a sample-barcoded 5' primer and a J-beta primer mix, a second PCR proceeded for 7 to 11 cycles. Via MiXCR, TCRdb re-called the 5' RACE reads, giving one row per CDR3 protein. Of some 1,800,000 distinct CDR3 sequences detected, about 39% appear once; the ten largest clones hold 23%. In germline, CDR1 is LGHDT, CDR2 YNNKEL (reference sequence). The CDR3 extends over 15 amino acids. Trimming cost V 4 bases and J 7 bases, with 19 bases left between them. This rearrangement joins TRBV3-1 to TRBJ1-2; perhaps TRBD1 as D (6 bases). The TCR comes from a human donor in good health. Input material: blood. CDR3 in DNA: TGTGCCAGCAGCCTCGTCCCTGGACAGATCAGTGGCTACACCTTC. It translates to CASSLVPGQISGYTF.